What follows describes a single TCR beta chain. What it recognizes is unknown. Treatment given: some 20 received Ad26.COV2.S at low or high dose, single or two shots; five or six received placebo; per-sample allocation not given. Each sample was drawn 63 days after the first injection (of vaccine or placebo). Aged 18-55 years, donor was enrolled in Boston in the early 2020s. Per germline, CDR1 MNHEY and CDR2 SVGEGT. The CDR3 covers 18 residues. Trimming cost V 2 bases and J 0 bases; bases outside gene matches: 7. TCRdb keeps only in-frame clones here, not all; method: immunoSEQ multiplex PCR. This table has 410,000 or so clones, 90% appearing once. This record belongs to a study of Ad26.COV2.S vaccination and SARS-CoV-2 variants. Background on the study: By the intramuscular route, Ad26.COV2.S was given once, or twice 56 days apart.

Findings and limits, study-wide: With respect to non-spike TCR breadth, vaccine and placebo recipients were similar.

The sample consisted of peripheral blood, taken in a trial of Ad26.COV2.S vaccine versus placebo. The V and J genes are TRBV6-2 or TRBV6-3 and TRBJ2-7, with 13 bases that match TRBD2. The TCR was taken from a person aged 18 to 59 who received the Ad26.COV2.S COVID-19 vaccine or a placebo. The CDR3 here is CASSYTYRTSGSSYEQYF. The DNA of the CDR3 is TGTGCCAGCAGTTACACCTACCGGACTAGCGGGAGCTCCTACGAGCAGTACTTC.